This T cell receptor (beta chain) stems from a study of CD8 T cells in ankylosing spondylitis. This clonotype came up a few times. Its specificity is unknown. Notes on the study in general: Ankylosing spondylitis blood seemed to carry a telltale TCR beta motif made of fewer than 10 highly homologous variants.

The length of the CDR3 is 15 residues. Germline-derived CDR1 and CDR2 are LNHNV and YYDKDF (reference sequence). V was clipped by 8 bases and J by 0 bases, with 17 bases between them. TCRdb passed the 5' RACE reads through MiXCR, listing each CDR3 protein once. The data show over 150,000 distinct CDR3 sequences, around 13% seen once. The chain has TRBV15 and TRBJ2-7; no clear D. The sequenced sample consisted of blood, either unsorted or a sorted T cell fraction (not recorded which). The receptor comes from a male donor with ankylosing spondylitis or in good health (not recorded which). The CDR3 region has the DNA TGTGCCACCGGCAAGCAGGCAGGCCTCTCCTACGAGCAGTACTTC. As protein: CATGKQAGLSYEQYF.